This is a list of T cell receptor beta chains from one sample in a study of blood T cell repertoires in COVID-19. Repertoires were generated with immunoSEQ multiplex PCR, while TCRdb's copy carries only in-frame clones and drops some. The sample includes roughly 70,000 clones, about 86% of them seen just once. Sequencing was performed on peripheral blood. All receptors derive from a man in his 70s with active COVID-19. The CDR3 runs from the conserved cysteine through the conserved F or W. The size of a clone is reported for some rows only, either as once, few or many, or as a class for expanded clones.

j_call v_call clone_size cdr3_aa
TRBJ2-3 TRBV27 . CASSPRGVRDTQYF
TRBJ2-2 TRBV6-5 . CASGDHGGGELFF
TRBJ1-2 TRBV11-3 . CASSFWGHPRGDGYTF
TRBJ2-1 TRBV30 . CAWSSGRRGEQFF
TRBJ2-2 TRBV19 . CASLRTGNTGELFF
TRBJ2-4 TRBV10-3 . CAISPSTSGLAKNIQYF
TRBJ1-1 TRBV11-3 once CASSLVGTEAFF
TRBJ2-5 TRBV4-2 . CASSQVAVGGLQETQYF
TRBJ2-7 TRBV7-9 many CASSPPWGDEQYF
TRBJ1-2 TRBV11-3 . CASSAVAGGGYTF
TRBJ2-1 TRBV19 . CASSIPGDYEQFF
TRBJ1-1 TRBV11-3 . CASSQGAPNTEAFF
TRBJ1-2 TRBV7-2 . CASSPLGQGRYGYTF
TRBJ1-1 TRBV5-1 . CASSPLQGGAEAFF
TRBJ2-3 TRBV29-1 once CSVSLSTDTQYF
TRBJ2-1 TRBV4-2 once CASSPLTGDSYNEQFF
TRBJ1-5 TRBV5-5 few CASSRDRGIPNNQPQHF
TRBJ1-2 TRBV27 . CASSSGQGINYGYTF
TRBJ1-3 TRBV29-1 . CSVEDPPTRDTIYF
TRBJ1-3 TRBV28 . CASGRGGAPGNTIYF
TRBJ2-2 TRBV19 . CASSPSSGKGYGELFF
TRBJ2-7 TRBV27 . CAASGDRSSYEQYF
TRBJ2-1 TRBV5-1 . CASSLGLASYNEQFF
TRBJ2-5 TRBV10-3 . CAAGGLEGETQYF
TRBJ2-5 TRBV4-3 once CASSQGTATAQETQYF
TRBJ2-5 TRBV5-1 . CASSFPPGRGAETQYF
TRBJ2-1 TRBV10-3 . CAISEGLAGVAYNEQFF
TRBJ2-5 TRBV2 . CASTDRGRETQYF
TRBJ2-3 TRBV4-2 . CASSPLSLAGTDTQYF
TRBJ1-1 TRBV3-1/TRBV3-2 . CASSQDTGGDRGHRRNTEAFF
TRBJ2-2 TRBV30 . CAWGPLAGAATGGELFF
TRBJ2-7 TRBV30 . CAWRRLAGREQYF
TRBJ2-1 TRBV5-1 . CASRTGTSGSWAQFF
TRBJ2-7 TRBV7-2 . CASSLRADPYEQYF
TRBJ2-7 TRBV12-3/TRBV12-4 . CASSLRAYEQYF
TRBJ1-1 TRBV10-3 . CATGRQGGVNTEAFF
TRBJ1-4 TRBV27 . CASSGLMGLRTNEKLFF
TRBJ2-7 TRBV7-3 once CASRRQGGSHEQYF
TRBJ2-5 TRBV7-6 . CASSLWGGDQETQYF
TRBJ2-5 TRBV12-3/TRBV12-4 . CASRSGETQYF
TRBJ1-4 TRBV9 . CASSAGRDSPNEKLFF
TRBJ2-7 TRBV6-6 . CASSYPNRGSEQYF
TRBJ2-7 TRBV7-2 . CASSYHAAPSSYEQYF
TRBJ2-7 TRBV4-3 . CASSQSRVSEQYF
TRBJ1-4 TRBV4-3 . CASSQGGYGEKLFF
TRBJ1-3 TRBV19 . CASSVVGAYGNTIYF
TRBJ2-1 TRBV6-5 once CASSYRGEENNEQFF
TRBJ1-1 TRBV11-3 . CASSSLGGGFEAFF
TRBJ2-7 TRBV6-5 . CASSRTSGSRDEQYF
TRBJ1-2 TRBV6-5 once CASSYRQGLTIYGYTF
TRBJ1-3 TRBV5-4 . CASSRGQGASGNTIYF
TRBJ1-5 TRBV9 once CASSPGRGDQPQHF
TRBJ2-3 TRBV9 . CASSVGLRGPTDTQYF
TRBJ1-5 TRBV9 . CASSAGTGAQHF
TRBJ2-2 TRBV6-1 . CASSEAGQGLFF
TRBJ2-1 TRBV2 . CASRGTRVEQFF
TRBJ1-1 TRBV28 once CASSLGPGEHTEAFF